The rows below give T cell receptor beta chains drawn from one sample of a study of blood T cell repertoires in COVID-19. The repertoire was sequenced with immunoSEQ multiplex PCR; TCRdb's copy has only in-frame clones and lacks some. Of fewer than 250,000 clones listed, 85% to 90% were seen once; the top ten hold under 14%. The sequenced sample was peripheral blood. The receptors stem from a man in his forties or fifties with COVID-19, enrolled during active disease. CDR3s include the opening cysteine and the closing phenylalanine or tryptophan. D genes are given only for firm matches. Some rows have no size entry. The others give once, few or many, or a class for an expanded clone.

d_gene | abundance | j_gene | v_gene | CDR3aa | CDR3nt
TRBD2 | . | TRBJ2-1 | TRBV3-1/TRBV3-2 | CASSHLRLAPNSYNEQFF | TGTGCCAGCAGCCACCTCCGACTAGCGCCTAACTCCTACAATGAGCAGTTCTTC
. | once | TRBJ2-2 | TRBV10-2 | CASRGGGLVIAGELFF | TGCGCCAGCAGAGGGGGAGGACTAGTAATTGCCGGGGAGCTGTTTTTT
TRBD1 | . | TRBJ2-7 | TRBV18 | CASSAGTEYEQYF | TGTGCCAGCTCAGCCGGGACAGAGTACGAGCAGTACTTC
. | . | TRBJ2-1 | TRBV19 | CASNPRAGSYNEQFF | TGTGCCAGTAATCCACGAGCGGGCTCCTACAATGAGCAGTTCTTC
. | few | TRBJ1-2 | TRBV3-1/TRBV3-2 | CASSQGAWQEEYGYTF | TGTGCCAGCAGCCAAGGGGCTTGGCAGGAGGAGTATGGCTACACCTTC
. | . | TRBJ2-7 | TRBV27 | CASSSLLQENSYEQYF | TGTGCCAGCAGTTCCCTTTTACAGGAAAACTCCTACGAGCAGTACTTC
. | once | TRBJ1-1 | TRBV27 | CASSFPSGREAFF | TGTGCCAGCAGTTTCCCGAGTGGGAGAGAAGCTTTCTTT
TRBD1 | once | TRBJ2-5 | TRBV9 | CASSPWTGGAETQYF | TGTGCCAGCAGCCCCTGGACAGGGGGCGCGGAGACCCAGTACTTC
TRBD1 | few | TRBJ2-7 | TRBV11-3 | CASSRDRLSEQYF | TGTGCCAGCAGCCGGGACAGGCTAAGCGAGCAGTACTTC
. | . | TRBJ1-3 | TRBV18 | CASSRGDLSGNTIYF | TGTGCCAGCTCACGGGGGGACCTCTCTGGAAACACCATATATTTT
TRBD1 | few | TRBJ1-4 | TRBV18 | CASSPTGQGATNEKLFF | TGTGCCAGCTCACCAACGGGACAGGGGGCTACTAATGAAAAACTGTTTTTT
. | . | TRBJ1-2 | TRBV6-2/TRBV6-3 | CASSNSPYYGYTF | TGTGCCAGCAGCAACTCGCCCTACTATGGCTACACCTTC
. | few | TRBJ2-7 | TRBV5-1 | CASSLGLQGSYEQYF | TGCGCCAGCAGCCTGGGCTTGCAGGGATCCTACGAGCAGTACTTC
TRBD2 | . | TRBJ2-7 | TRBV7-3 | CASSLNRASGYEQYF | TGTGCCAGCAGCTTAAACCGGGCTAGCGGATACGAGCAGTACTTC
. | . | TRBJ1-2 | TRBV6-5 | CASSYSSLARATGYTF | TGTGCCAGCAGTTACTCCTCCCTCGCCAGGGCCACTGGCTACACCTTC
TRBD1 | . | TRBJ1-1 | TRBV12-3/TRBV12-4 | CASTATGGGRAFF | TGTGCCAGCACCGCGACAGGGGGAGGTAGAGCTTTCTTT
. | . | TRBJ2-7 | TRBV5-6 | CASSLAYGYEQYF | TGTGCCAGCAGCTTGGCTTACGGCTACGAGCAGTACTTC
TRBD2 | . | TRBJ2-5 | TRBV18 | CASSPGGSKETQYF | TGTGCCAGCTCGCCGGGGGGGTCCAAAGAGACCCAGTACTTC
TRBD1 | few | TRBJ1-1 | TRBV9 | CASSVAGDRAMNTEAFF | TGTGCCAGCAGCGTAGCCGGGGACAGGGCTATGAACACTGAAGCTTTCTTT
TRBD1 | once | TRBJ2-3 | TRBV6-5 | CASKGRTGFMDTQYF | TGTGCCAGCAAGGGTAGGACAGGATTCATGGATACGCAGTATTTT
. | . | TRBJ1-6 | TRBV5-4 | CASSPGLDNSPLHF | TGTGCCAGCAGCCCGGGACTGGATAATTCACCCCTCCACTTT
. | . | TRBJ2-3 | TRBV19 | CASSPEGTDTQYF | TGTGCCAGTAGTCCCGAGGGCACAGATACGCAGTATTTT
TRBD1 | . | TRBJ2-6 | TRBV7-8 | CASSLERGTGGASGANVLTF | TGTGCCAGCAGCTTAGAGCGAGGGACAGGGGGGGCCTCTGGGGCCAACGTCCTGACTTTC
TRBD2 | . | TRBJ2-7 | TRBV9 | CASSVEPSGMSEQYF | TGTGCCAGCAGCGTAGAACCTAGCGGGATGTCCGAGCAGTACTTC
. | few | TRBJ2-2 | TRBV29-1 | CSVARVPTGELFF | TGCAGCGTTGCGAGGGTCCCCACCGGGGAGCTGTTTTTT
. | . | TRBJ1-1 | TRBV3-1/TRBV3-2 | CASSQVGGKAFF | TGTGCCAGCAGCCAAGTAGGGGGAAAAGCTTTCTTT
TRBD2 | . | TRBJ2-7 | TRBV3-1/TRBV3-2 | CASRRASGSFEQYF | TGTGCCAGCAGACGGGCTAGCGGGAGTTTTGAGCAGTACTTC
. | . | TRBJ2-1 | TRBV21-1 | CASSAPAGTTHFF | TGTGCCAGCAGCGCGCCGGCTGGGACAACCCATTTCTTC
TRBD2 | few | TRBJ2-5 | TRBV7-9 | CASSLLAGFQETQYF | TGTGCCAGCAGCTTACTAGCGGGGTTTCAAGAGACCCAGTACTTC
. | . | TRBJ1-5 | TRBV3-1/TRBV3-2 | CASSQGFARGNQPQHF | TGTGCCAGCAGCCAAGGGTTCGCAAGGGGAAATCAGCCCCAGCATTTT
. | . | TRBJ2-7 | TRBV7-2 | CASSLAVRGAYEQYF | TGTGCCAGCAGCTTAGCGGTCAGGGGGGCCTACGAGCAGTACTTC
. | . | TRBJ2-1 | TRBV14 | CASSQELASSQFF | TGTGCCAGCAGCCAAGAGTTGGCTAGCAGTCAGTTCTTC
. | . | TRBJ1-6 | TRBV10-3 | CAISSTATSSYNSPLHF | TGTGCCATCAGCTCGACAGCAACCAGCTCCTATAATTCACCCCTCCACTTT
. | . | TRBJ1-2 | TRBV19 | CASSNSIGGYTF | TGTGCCAGTAGTAACAGTATCGGTGGCTACACCTTC
. | . | TRBJ1-5 | TRBV10-3 | CAISDGGNQPQHF | TGTGCCATCAGCGACGGGGGAAATCAGCCCCAGCATTTT
TRBD1 | . | TRBJ2-7 | TRBV19 | CASSIGTGGFYEQYF | TGTGCCAGTAGTATAGGGACAGGGGGCTTCTACGAGCAGTACTTC
TRBD2 | . | TRBJ2-2 | TRBV28 | CATSGLSGGLTGELFF | TGTGCCACCTCCGGTCTTAGCGGGGGGCTCACCGGGGAGCTGTTTTTT
TRBD2 | . | TRBJ2-7 | TRBV18 | CASSPPRSGASYEQYF | TGTGCCAGCTCACCACCCAGAAGCGGGGCCTCCTACGAGCAGTACTTC
TRBD1 | once | TRBJ1-2 | TRBV5-4 | CASSRDSSNYGYTF | TGTGCCAGCAGCAGGGACAGCTCTAACTATGGCTACACCTTC
. | . | TRBJ1-2 | TRBV19 | CASSPQGVDYGYTF | TGTGCCAGTAGTCCACAGGGTGTCGACTATGGCTACACCTTC
TRBD2 | few | TRBJ2-1 | TRBV19 | CASSQTSGRGNEQFF | TGTGCCAGTAGTCAGACTAGCGGGAGAGGCAATGAGCAGTTCTTC
TRBD2 | . | TRBJ2-3 | TRBV29-1 | CSVEQGGLALTYTQYF | TGCAGCGTTGAACAGGGCGGACTAGCGTTAACTTATACGCAGTATTTT
. | . | TRBJ2-2 | TRBV18 | CASSLAANTGELFF | TGTGCCAGCTCACTAGCCGCGAACACCGGGGAGCTGTTTTTT
. | . | TRBJ1-5 | TRBV2 | CASSVLEGRQPQHF | TGTGCCAGCAGTGTCCTCGAGGGAAGGCAGCCCCAGCATTTT
TRBD1 | few | TRBJ1-1 | TRBV24-1 | CATSDSNRGEAFF | TGTGCCACCAGTGATTCTAACAGGGGTGAAGCTTTCTTT
TRBD1 | . | TRBJ1-4 | TRBV3-1/TRBV3-2 | CASSPTGQKNEKLFF | TGTGCCAGCAGCCCGACGGGACAGAAGAATGAAAAACTGTTTTTT
TRBD1 | . | TRBJ2-7 | TRBV18 | CASSPVETGDPIEQYF | TGTGCCAGCTCACCCGTCGAGACAGGGGACCCAATCGAGCAGTACTTC
. | . | TRBJ1-2 | TRBV19 | CASSIGQRISYGYTF | TGTGCCAGTAGTATAGGCCAGAGGATAAGCTATGGCTACACCTTC
TRBD2 | . | TRBJ2-7 | TRBV7-9 | CASSPTSGRAYEQYF | TGTGCCAGCAGCCCGACTAGCGGGAGAGCCTACGAGCAGTACTTC
TRBD1 | few | TRBJ1-5 | TRBV6-2/TRBV6-3 | CASSQRQGASQPQHF | TGTGCCAGCAGCCAACGACAGGGGGCCAGTCAGCCCCAGCATTTT
. | few | TRBJ1-2 | TRBV5-4 | CASSLETVVYRHGYTF | TGTGCCAGCAGCTTGGAAACGGTTGTCTACAGACATGGCTACACCTTC
TRBD1 | . | TRBJ1-1 | TRBV11-1 | CASAVGTGREAFF | TGTGCCAGCGCCGTCGGGACAGGGAGGGAAGCTTTCTTT
TRBD2 | . | TRBJ2-5 | TRBV5-1 | CASSPLGGTSGRAEETQYF | TGCGCCAGCAGCCCCCTCGGGGGAACTAGCGGGAGGGCAGAAGAGACCCAGTACTTC
TRBD2 | few | TRBJ2-7 | TRBV18 | CASSRTGGTYEQYF | TGTGCCAGCTCACGAACGGGGGGGACCTACGAGCAGTACTTC